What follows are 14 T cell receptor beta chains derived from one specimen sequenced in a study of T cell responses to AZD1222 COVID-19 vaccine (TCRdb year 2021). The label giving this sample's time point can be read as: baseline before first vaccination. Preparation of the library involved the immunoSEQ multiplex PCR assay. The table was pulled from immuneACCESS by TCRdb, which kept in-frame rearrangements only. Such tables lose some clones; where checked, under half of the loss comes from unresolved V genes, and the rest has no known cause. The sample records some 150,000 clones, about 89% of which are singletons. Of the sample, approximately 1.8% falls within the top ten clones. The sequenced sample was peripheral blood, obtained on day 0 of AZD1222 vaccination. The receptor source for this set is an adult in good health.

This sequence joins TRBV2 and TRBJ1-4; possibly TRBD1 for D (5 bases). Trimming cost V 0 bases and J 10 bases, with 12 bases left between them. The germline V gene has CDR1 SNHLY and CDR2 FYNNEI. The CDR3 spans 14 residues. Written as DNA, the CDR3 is TGTGCCAGCAGTGAAGCGGGGCCTCCCGGAAAACTGTTTTTT. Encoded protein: CASSEAGPPGKLFF.

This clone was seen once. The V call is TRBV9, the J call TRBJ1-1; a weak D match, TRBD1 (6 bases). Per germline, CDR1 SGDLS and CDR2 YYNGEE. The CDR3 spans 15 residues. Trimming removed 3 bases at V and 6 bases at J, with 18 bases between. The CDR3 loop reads CASSAQGSINAEAFF. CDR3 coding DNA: TGTGCCAGCAGCGCCCAGGGGTCCATAAACGCTGAAGCTTTCTTT.

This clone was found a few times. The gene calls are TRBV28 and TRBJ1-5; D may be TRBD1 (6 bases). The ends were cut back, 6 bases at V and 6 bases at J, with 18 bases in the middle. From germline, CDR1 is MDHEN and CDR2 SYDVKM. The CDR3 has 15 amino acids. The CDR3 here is CASSPVGGWVQPQHF. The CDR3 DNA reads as TGTGCCAGCAGCCCGGTGGGGGGCTGGGTTCAGCCCCAGCATTTT.

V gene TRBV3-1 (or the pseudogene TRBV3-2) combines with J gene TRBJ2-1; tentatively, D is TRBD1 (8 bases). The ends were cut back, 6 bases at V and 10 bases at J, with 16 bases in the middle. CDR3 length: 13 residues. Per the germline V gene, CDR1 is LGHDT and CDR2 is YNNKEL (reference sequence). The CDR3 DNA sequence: TGTGCCAGCAGACAGGGGGGGGTAGGGGAGCAGTTCTTC. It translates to CASRQGGVGEQFF.

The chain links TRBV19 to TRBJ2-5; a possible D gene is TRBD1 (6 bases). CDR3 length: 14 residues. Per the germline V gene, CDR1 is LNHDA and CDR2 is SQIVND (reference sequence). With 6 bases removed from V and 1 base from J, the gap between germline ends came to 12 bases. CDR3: CASRDSSFQETQYF. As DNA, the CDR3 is TGTGCCAGTAGGGACAGCAGCTTCCAAGAGACCCAGTACTTC.

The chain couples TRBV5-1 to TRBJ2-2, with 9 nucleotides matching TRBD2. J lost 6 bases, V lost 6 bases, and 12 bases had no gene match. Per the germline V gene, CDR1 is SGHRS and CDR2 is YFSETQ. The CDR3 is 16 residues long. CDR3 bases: TGCGCCAGCAACCAAGTAAGCCTAGCGGGGTCCGGGGAGCTGTTTTTT. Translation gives CASNQVSLAGSGELFF.

The CDR3 is CASGSRILNSPLHF. The CDR3 DNA reads as TGTGCCAGCGGCTCCCGGATTCTTAATTCACCCCTCCACTTT. This sequence joins TRBV7-2 and TRBJ1-6; D not resolved. Germline assignment: CDR1 SGHTA and CDR2 FQGNSA. This CDR3 has 14 residues. The V and J ends lost 8 bases and 6 bases respectively, with 14 bases between them.

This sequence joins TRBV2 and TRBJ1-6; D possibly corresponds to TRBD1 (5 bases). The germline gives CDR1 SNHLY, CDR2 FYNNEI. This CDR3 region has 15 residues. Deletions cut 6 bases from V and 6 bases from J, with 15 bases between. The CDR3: CASSVDSPRNSPLHF. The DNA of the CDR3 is TGTGCCAGCAGCGTAGACAGTCCGCGTAATTCACCCCTCCACTTT.

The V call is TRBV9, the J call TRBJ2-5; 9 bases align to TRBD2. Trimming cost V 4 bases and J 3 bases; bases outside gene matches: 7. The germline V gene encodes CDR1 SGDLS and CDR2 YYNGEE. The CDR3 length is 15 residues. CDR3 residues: CASSPLAGTKETQYF. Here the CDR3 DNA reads TGTGCCAGCAGCCCCCTAGCGGGAACAAAAGAGACCCAGTACTTC.

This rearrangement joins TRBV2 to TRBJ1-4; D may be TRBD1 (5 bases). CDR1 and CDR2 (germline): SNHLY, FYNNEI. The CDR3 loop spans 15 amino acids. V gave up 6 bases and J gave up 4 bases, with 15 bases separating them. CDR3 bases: TGTGCCAGCAGCCCACAGGACTTAAATAATGAAAAACTGTTTTTT. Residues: CASSPQDLNNEKLFF. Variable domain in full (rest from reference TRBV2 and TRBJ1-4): EPEVTQTPSHQVTQMGQEVILRCVPISNHLYFYWYRQILGQKVEFLVSFYNNEISEKSEIFDDQFSVERPDGSNFTLKIRSTKLEDSAMYFCASSPQDLNNEKLFFGSGTQLSVL.

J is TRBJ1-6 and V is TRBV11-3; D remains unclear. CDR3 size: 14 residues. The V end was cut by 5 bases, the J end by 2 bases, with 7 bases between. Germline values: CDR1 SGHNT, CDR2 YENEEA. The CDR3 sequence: CASSREAYNSPLHF. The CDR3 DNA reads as TGTGCCAGCAGCCGGGAGGCCTATAATTCACCCCTCCACTTT.

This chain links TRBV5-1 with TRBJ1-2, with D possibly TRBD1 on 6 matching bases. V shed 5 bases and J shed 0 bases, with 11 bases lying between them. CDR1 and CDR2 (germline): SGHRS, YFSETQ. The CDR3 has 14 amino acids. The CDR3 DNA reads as TGCGCCAGCAGGGGGGCGGAAACTAACTATGGCTACACCTTC. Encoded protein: CASRGAETNYGYTF.

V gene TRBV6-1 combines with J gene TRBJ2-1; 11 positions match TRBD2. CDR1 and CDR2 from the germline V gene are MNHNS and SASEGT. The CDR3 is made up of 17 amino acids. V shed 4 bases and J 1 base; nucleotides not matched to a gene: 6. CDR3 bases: TGTGCCAGCAGTGGGACTAGCGGGCGCCCTTCCTACAATGAGCAGTTCTTC. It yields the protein CASSGTSGRPSYNEQFF.

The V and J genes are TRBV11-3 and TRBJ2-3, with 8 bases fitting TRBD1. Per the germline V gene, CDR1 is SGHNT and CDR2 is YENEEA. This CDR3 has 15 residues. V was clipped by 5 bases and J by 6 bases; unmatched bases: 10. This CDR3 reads CASSLSGTGLDTQYF. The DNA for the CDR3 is TGTGCCAGCAGCCTCTCCGGGACAGGCTTGGATACGCAGTATTTT.